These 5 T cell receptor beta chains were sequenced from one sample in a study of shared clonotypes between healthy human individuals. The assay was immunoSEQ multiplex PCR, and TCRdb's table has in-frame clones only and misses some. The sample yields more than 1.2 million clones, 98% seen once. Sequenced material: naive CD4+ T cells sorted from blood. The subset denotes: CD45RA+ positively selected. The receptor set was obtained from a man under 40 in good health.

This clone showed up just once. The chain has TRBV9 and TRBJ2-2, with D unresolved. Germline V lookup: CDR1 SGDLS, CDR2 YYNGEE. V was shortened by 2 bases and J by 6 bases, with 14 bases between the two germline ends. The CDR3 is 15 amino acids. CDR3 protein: CASSVQARIPGELFF. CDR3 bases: TGTGCCAGCAGCGTCCAGGCCAGGATCCCCGGGGAGCTGTTTTTT.

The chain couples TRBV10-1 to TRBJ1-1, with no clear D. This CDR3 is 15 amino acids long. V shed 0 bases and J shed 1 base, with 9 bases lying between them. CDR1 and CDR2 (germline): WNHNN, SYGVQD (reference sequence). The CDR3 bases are TGCGCCAGCAGTGAGTCGAAGGGTGGGAACACTGAAGCTTTCTTT. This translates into CASSESKGGNTEAFF.

Here the CDR3 DNA reads TGCGCCAGCAGAAGAACCGCGGGTAATGAAAAACTGTTTTTT. Translating gives CASRRTAGNEKLFF. This rearrangement joins TRBV5-1 to TRBJ1-4; D not certain. The CDR3 is made up of 14 amino acids. Germline V gives CDR1 SGHRS, CDR2 YFSETQ. Trimming removed 5 bases at V and 4 bases at J, with 12 bases between.

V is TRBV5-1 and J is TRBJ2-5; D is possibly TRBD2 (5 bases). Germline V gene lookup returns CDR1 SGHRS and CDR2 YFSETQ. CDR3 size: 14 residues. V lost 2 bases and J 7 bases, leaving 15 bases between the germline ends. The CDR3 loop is CASSLSPGKGTQYF. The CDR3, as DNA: TGCGCCAGCAGCTTATCCCCGGGGAAGGGGACCCAGTACTTC.

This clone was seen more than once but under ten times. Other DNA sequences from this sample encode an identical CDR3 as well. CDR3 sequence reads: CASSLASGSSYNEQFF. CDR3 bases: TGCGCCAGCAGCTTGGCTAGCGGGAGCTCCTACAATGAGCAGTTCTTC. This sequence joins TRBV5-1 and TRBJ2-1; TRBD2 aligns across 10 bases. Per the germline V gene, CDR1 is SGHRS and CDR2 is YFSETQ. The CDR3 runs 16 residues. V lost 0 bases to trimming and J lost 0 bases; unmatched junction nucleotides: 0.